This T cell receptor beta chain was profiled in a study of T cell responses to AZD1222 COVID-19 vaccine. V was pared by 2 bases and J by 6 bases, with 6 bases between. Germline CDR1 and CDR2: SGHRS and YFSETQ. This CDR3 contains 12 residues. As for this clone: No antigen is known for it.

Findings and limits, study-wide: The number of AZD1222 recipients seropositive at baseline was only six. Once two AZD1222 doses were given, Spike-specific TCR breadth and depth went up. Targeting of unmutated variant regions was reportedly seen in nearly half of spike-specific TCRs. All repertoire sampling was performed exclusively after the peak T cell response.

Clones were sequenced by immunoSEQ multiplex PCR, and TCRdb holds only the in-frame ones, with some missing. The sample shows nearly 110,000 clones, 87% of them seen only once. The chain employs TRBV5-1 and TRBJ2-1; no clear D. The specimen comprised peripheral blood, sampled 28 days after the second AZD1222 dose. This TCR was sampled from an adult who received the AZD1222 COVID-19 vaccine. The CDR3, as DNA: TGCGCCAGCAGCTTAAACTCCAATGAGCAGTTCTTC. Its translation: CASSLNSNEQFF. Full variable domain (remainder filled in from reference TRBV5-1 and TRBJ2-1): KAGVTQTPRYLIKTRGQQVTLSCSPISGHRSVSWYQQTPGQGLQFLFEYFSETQRNKGNFPGRFSGRQFSNSRSEMNVSTLELGDSALYLCASSLNSNEQFFGPGTRLTVL.